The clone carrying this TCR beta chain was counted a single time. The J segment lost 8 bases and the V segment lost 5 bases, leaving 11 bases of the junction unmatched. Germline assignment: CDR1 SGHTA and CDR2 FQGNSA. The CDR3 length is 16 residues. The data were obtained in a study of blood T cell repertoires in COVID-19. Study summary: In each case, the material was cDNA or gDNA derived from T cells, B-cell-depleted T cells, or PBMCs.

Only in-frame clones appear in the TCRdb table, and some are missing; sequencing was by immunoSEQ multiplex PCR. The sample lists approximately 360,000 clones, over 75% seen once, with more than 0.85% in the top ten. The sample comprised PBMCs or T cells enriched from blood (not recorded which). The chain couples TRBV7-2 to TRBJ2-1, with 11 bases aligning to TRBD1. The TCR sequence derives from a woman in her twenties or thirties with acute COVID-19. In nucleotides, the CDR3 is TGTGCCAGCAGCGAAGGACAGGGGGCTTTGTTGTATGAGCAGTTCTTC. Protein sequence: CASSEGQGALLYEQFF.